Listed below are T cell receptor beta chains from one sample, sequenced in a study of blood T cell repertoires in COVID-19. Generated by immunoSEQ multiplex PCR, the TCRdb table keeps only in-frame clones and is missing some. The table has roughly 230,000 clones, around 85% seen once; the top ten hold 5% to 8%. The sequenced sample was peripheral blood. These receptors originate from a woman aged 55-69 years with active or convalescent COVID-19. Each CDR3 is given with its conserved first and last residue. The D gene is left open where the match is weak.

v_call d_call cdr3_aa
TRBV5-8 NA CASSLEVGRGAFF
TRBV2 NA CASSEFRGSSYEQYF
TRBV5-5 NA CASSLPGLGTDTQYF
TRBV4-2 TRBD1 CASSHLRDRDLSGNTIYF
TRBV15 TRBD1 CATSHPVIGQGNTGELFF
TRBV4-1 NA CASSQGPGRGNYGYTF
TRBV6-5 NA CASSFRTAPYEQYF
TRBV2 NA CASSWDSVSQYF
TRBV24-1 TRBD2 CATSDGTLAGVRKTQYF
TRBV30 NA CAREGDTGELFF
TRBV30 NA CAWSKGVLNTEAFF
TRBV30 NA CAWSVPNRGGEQYF
TRBV5-5 NA CASSLRSYSYNEQFF
TRBV5-5 NA CASSFAGPPNEKLFF
TRBV4-1 TRBD1 CASSQDQVGQGEAFF
TRBV2 TRBD1 CASSEGTGVETQYF
TRBV7-2 NA CASSLLQGYQETQYF
TRBV18 NA CASSPPRVAGMGYTF
TRBV27 NA CASSLEGRAEVYGYTF
TRBV5-4 NA CASTQGGNLYGYTF
TRBV7-6 TRBD2 CASSSRGVADTQYF
TRBV6-1 TRBD1 CASSEATGVYGYTF
TRBV6-1 TRBD2 CASSEEPSGVRTDTQYF
TRBV20-1 NA CSGRGLGGYTF
TRBV30 TRBD1 CAWEQGGNSPLHF
TRBV10-1 TRBD1 CASSERGTGYNEQFF
TRBV6-2/TRBV6-3 TRBD2 CASSPQQRGYQETQYF
TRBV2 NA CASSEPGQLNSPLHF
TRBV6-2/TRBV6-3 NA CASSTRRGETQYF
TRBV15 TRBD1 CATSIPGQDNTGELFF
TRBV2 NA CASRTQGGNQPQHF
TRBV28 TRBD2 CASSLTSGGLAQYF
TRBV19 TRBD1 CASSSRDRENEAFF
TRBV12-3/TRBV12-4 NA CASSPGSVETQYF
TRBV18 NA CASSLVTGSTEAFF
TRBV5-4 NA CASSLAGSQETQYF
TRBV3-1/TRBV3-2 NA CASSPVSYTEAFF
TRBV19 NA CASSIATETRGYTF
TRBV6-5 NA CASSYDFRFGYTF
TRBV19 TRBD1 CASSSGQGVGQPQHF
TRBV27 NA CASSPRQNSYNSPLHF
TRBV19 TRBD2 CASSSGTWGLAGLNEQFF
TRBV7-8 NA CASSPPLGAHTDYEQYF
TRBV7-6 NA CASSSSGETQYF
TRBV28 NA CASTLEDRGVQPEAFF
TRBV2 TRBD2 CASSRLLAGVSEQYF
TRBV7-6 NA CASSPRDSQETQYF
TRBV5-6 NA CASSQKTGYYGYTF
TRBV28 NA CASSSPGLSSPLHF
TRBV12-3/TRBV12-4 NA CASSLPGEGYTF
TRBV7-2 NA CASSLLRGGDTEAFF
TRBV19 TRBD1 CASSRGTGDLRNIQYF
TRBV19 NA CASSINPDTEAFF
TRBV7-6 NA CASSSVFAGELFF
TRBV28 TRBD1 CAHSSGTGRQETQYF
TRBV15 NA CATSRDLGGTGANVLTF
TRBV19 TRBD2 CASSIDLVAASGSRYF